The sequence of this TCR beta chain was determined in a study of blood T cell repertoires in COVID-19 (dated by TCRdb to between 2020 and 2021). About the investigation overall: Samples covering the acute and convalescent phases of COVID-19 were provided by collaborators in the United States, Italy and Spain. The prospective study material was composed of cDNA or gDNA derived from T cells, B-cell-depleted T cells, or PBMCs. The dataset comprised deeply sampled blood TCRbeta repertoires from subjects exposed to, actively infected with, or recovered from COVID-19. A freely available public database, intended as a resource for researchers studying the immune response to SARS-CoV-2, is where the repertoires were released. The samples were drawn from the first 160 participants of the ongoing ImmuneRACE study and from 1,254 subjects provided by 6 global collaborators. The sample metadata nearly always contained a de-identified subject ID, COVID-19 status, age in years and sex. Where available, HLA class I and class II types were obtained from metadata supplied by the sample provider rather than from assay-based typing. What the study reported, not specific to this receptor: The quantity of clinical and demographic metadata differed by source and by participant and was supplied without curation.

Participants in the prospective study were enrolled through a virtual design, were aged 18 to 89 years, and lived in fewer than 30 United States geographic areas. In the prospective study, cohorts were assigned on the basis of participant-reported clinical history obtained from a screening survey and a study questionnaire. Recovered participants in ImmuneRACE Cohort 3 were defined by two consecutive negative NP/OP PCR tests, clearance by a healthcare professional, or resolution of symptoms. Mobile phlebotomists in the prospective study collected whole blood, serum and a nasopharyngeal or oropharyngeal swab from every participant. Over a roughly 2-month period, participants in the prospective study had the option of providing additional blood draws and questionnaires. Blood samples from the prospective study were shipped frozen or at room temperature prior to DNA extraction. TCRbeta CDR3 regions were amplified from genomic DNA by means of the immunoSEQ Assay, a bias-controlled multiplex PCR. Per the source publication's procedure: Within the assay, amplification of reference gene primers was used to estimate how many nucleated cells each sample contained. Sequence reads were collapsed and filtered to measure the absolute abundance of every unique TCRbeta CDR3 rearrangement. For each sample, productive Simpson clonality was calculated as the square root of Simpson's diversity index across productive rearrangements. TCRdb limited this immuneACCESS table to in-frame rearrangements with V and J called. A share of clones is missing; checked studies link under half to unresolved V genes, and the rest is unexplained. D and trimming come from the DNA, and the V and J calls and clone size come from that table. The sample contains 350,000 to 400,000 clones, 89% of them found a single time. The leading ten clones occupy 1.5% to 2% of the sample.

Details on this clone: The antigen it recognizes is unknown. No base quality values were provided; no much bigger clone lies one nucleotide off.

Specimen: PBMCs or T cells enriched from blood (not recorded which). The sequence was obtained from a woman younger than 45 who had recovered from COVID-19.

The DNA sequence is given as TGTGCCAGCTCACCCGGGACAGACACCGGGGAGCTGTTTTTT. It translates to CASSPGTDTGELFF. The V and J genes are TRBV18 and TRBJ2-2, and TRBD1 aligns with 7 junction nucleotides. The CDR3 spans 14 residues, from the cysteine through the phenylalanine. The read is trimmed to its CDR3 DNA, 42 bases read in frame from base 1. For this chain, trimming is 3 bases at the V end and 3 bases at the J end, and the number of junction bases without a gene match is 1. Taken from the germline V gene, the CDR1 and CDR2 loops are KGHSH and LQKENI.